The 31 T cell receptor beta chains reported below all come from one sample, sequenced in a study of T cells in Graves' hyperthyroidism and ophthalmopathy. TCR beta CDR3 regions were amplified from RNA transcripts. The primer set for the first-round RT-PCR of the TCR CDR3 was HTBI. One entry per CDR3 protein results from TCRdb running MiXCR on the multiplex PCR reads. The sample consists of 250,000 to 400,000 distinct CDR3 sequences, approximately 15% of them appearing once. The sequencing sample was made of blood. The receptor source for this set is a woman aged 40 to 49 with Graves' ophthalmopathy.

Comment on this clonotype: A much more abundant neighbour one base away suggests this may be a read error. J is TRBJ2-1 and V is TRBV20-1; 11 positions agree with TRBD2. CDR3 size: 15 residues. Per the germline V gene, CDR1 is DFQATT and CDR2 is SNEGSKA (reference sequence). The CDR3 coding sequence is TGCAGTGCTAGAGATCGGACTAGCGGGTACAGTGAGCAGTTCTTC. This translates into CSARDRTSGYSEQFF.

This clonotype was observed a handful of times. This could be a read error, since a much larger clone is one nucleotide away. This chain joins TRBV20-1 and TRBJ1-1, with D hard to call. The CDR3 extends over 11 amino acids. V dropped 6 bases and J dropped 5 bases, with 10 bases sitting between them. Germline V gene sequence: CDR1 DFQATT, CDR2 SNEGSKA (reference sequence). In nucleotides, the CDR3 is TGCAGTGCCAACGCTGGGACTGAAGCTTTCTTT. Amino acids: CSANAGTEAFF.

This clonotype was seen repeatedly, ten times or more. The V and J genes are TRBV2 and TRBJ1-6; D remains unclear. The CDR3 has 12 amino acids. The germline V and J ends were trimmed by 8 bases and 14 bases, with 16 bases remaining between them. Germline CDR1 SNHLY, CDR2 FYNNEI. The CDR3 reads CASPERPEALHF. The CDR3, as DNA: TGTGCCAGCCCCGAAAGGCCAGAAGCCCTCCACTTT.

The chain couples TRBV19 to TRBJ2-3; 8 bases map to TRBD2. The CDR3 extends over 13 amino acids. The J segment lost 4 bases and the V segment lost 9 bases, leaving 6 bases of the junction unmatched. The germline V gene has CDR1 LNHDA and CDR2 SQIVND (reference sequence). Here the CDR3 reads CASRGGGSDTQYF. The DNA of the CDR3 is TGTGCCAGCCGCGGCGGGGGGTCAGATACGCAGTATTTT.

A few counts support this clonotype. The rearrangement links TRBV27 to TRBJ2-1; D is perhaps TRBD1 or TRBD2 (5 bases each). V lost 4 bases, J lost 6 bases, and 10 bases lay in between. This CDR3 is 13 amino acids long. Germline V gene lookup returns CDR1 MNHEY and CDR2 SMNVEV (reference sequence). The CDR3 loop reads CASSSDSGNEQFF. The CDR3 region has the DNA TGTGCCAGCAGTTCAGACAGCGGCAATGAGCAGTTCTTC.

This clonotype was seen at least ten times. The chain joins TRBV6-2 or TRBV6-3 to TRBJ2-3, with unresolved D. V lost 4 bases and J 3 bases, leaving 14 bases between the germline ends. The length of the CDR3 is 15 residues. Germline V gene data show CDR1 as MNHEY and CDR2 as SVGEGT. This CDR3 reads CASSSDRYMTDTQYF. In nucleotides, the CDR3 is TGTGCCAGCAGTTCTGACCGGTACATGACAGATACGCAGTATTTT.

Concerning this clonotype itself: Likely a read error: the CDR3 ends without its conserved phenylalanine or tryptophan. The chain recombines TRBV5-1 with TRBJ2-5, with 8 bases aligning to TRBD1. This CDR3 spans 14 amino acids. V shed 3 bases, J shed 5 bases, and the junction held 6 bases outside the gene matches. Germline assignment: CDR1 SGHRS and CDR2 YFSETQ. The CDR3 protein is CASSSGQGRETQYL. The CDR3 region has the DNA TGCGCCAGCAGCTCCGGACAGGGACGGGAGACCCAGTACCTC.

This clonotype has at least ten counts. Written as DNA, the CDR3 is TGTGCCACCAGTCGTTCGACCGGGGAGCTGTTTTTT. Amino acid sequence: CATSRSTGELFF. V and J are TRBV24-1 and TRBJ2-2; D gene uncertain. V was trimmed by 6 bases and J by 5 bases, leaving 6 bases between them. The germline CDR1 and CDR2 sequences are KGHDR and SFDVKD. The CDR3 totals 12 residues.

Comments on this clonotype: This may come from a read error, since a much larger clone is one base off. This rearrangement joins TRBV6-4 to TRBJ2-3; D is undetermined. Germline V gene lookup returns CDR1 MRHNA and CDR2 SNTAGT. CDR3 length: 11 amino acids. The V end was cut by 8 bases, the J end by 6 bases, with 9 bases between. The CDR3 DNA sequence: TGTGCCAGCGGATTGGGGGATACGCAGTATTTT. Amino acid sequence: CASGLGDTQYF.

The chain uses TRBV28 and TRBJ1-2, with 7 positions matching TRBD1. This CDR3 is built from 15 residues. After removal of 5 bases from V and 7 bases from J, the junction contained 13 bases not matched to a gene. Germline V gene sequence: CDR1 MDHEN, CDR2 SYDVKM. The chain's CDR3 is CASSEQGIGGTGYTF. In nucleotides, the CDR3 is TGTGCCAGCAGTGAACAGGGGATAGGGGGAACTGGCTACACCTTC.

This clonotype came up many times. The CDR3, as DNA: TGTGCCAGCAGTGAGAGGGGTGAGCAGTTCTTC. This gives the protein CASSERGEQFF. The chain is built from TRBV6-1 and TRBJ2-1; TRBD1 or TRBD2 may be the D gene (5 bases each). The germline V and J ends were trimmed by 3 bases and 9 bases, with 6 bases remaining between them. Germline V gives CDR1 MNHNS, CDR2 SASEGT. The CDR3 consists of 11 residues.

There are many counts of this clonotype. The rearrangement uses TRBV12-3 or TRBV12-4 and TRBJ2-5, with 14 bases identical to TRBD2. V dropped 5 bases and J dropped 5; count of bases not matched to a gene: 16. This CDR3 is built from 19 residues. CDR3 coding DNA: TGTGCCAGCAGTCTTAGGACTAGCGGGAGGACGATTAAATGGGAGACCCAGTACTTC. Amino acids: CASSLRTSGRTIKWETQYF.

The chain links TRBV11-2 to TRBJ2-2; 11 bases align to TRBD2. The germline V gene has CDR1 SGHAT and CDR2 FQNNGV. The CDR3 extends over 18 amino acids. The J segment lost 0 bases and the V segment lost 5 bases, leaving 8 bases of the junction unmatched. The CDR3 DNA is TGTGCCAGCAGCCCTATATCACTAGCGGGGGCGAACACCGGGGAGCTGTTTTTT. This sequence encodes CASSPISLAGANTGELFF.

This clonotype has a handful of counts. The genes are TRBV6-1 and TRBJ2-6; D is perhaps TRBD1 or TRBD2 (6 bases each). The CDR3 has 15 residues. Trimming stripped 1 base from V and 5 bases from J, with 9 bases between. Germline CDR1 and CDR2: MNHNS and SASEGT. In DNA form, the CDR3 reads TGTGCCAGCAGTGAAGGGGGGGCGTGGGCCAACGTCCTGACTTTC. Translated, it gives CASSEGGAWANVLTF.

This clonotype was observed at least ten times. This rearrangement joins TRBV27 to TRBJ1-4; TRBD1 matches at 10 bases. Germline trimming cut 1 base from V and 6 bases from J; bases unmatched to any gene: 2. The CDR3 has 15 amino acids. Germline CDR1 is MNHEY and CDR2 is SMNVEV (reference sequence). CDR3 amino acids: CASSLWGQGYEKLFF. In DNA, the CDR3 is TGTGCCAGCAGTTTATGGGGACAGGGGTATGAAAAACTGTTTTTT.

This clonotype was counted many times. V is TRBV11-2 and J is TRBJ1-2; D is undetermined. Trimming left V 7 bases short and J 3 bases short, with 12 bases between. Germline V CDR1 and CDR2: SGHAT, FQNNGV. There are 13 residues in the CDR3. CDR3 nucleotide sequence: TGTGCCAGCACCCCGGACTTTGACTATGGCTACACCTTC. Translated, it gives CASTPDFDYGYTF.

This clonotype came up many times. V usage is TRBV11-2 and J usage is TRBJ2-1; 8 bases are shared with TRBD1. The V gene's germline CDR1 is SGHAT and CDR2 FQNNGV. The junction had 5 bases not matched to a gene; V was cut back by 1 base and J by 3 bases. The CDR3 is 16 residues long. The CDR3 reads CASSLGWTGYYNEQFF. The CDR3 DNA follows: TGTGCCAGCAGCTTAGGTTGGACAGGGTACTACAATGAGCAGTTCTTC.

The chain recombines TRBV19 with TRBJ1-5, with 8 bases that match TRBD1. Germline V lookup: CDR1 LNHDA, CDR2 SQIVND (reference sequence). With V trimmed by 2 bases and J by 2 bases, 5 bases remained unmatched. The CDR3 runs 16 residues. For the CDR3, the DNA is TGTGCCAGTAGTATACAGGGGGCCGGGGGCAATCAGCCCCAGCATTTT. Translated, it gives CASSIQGAGGNQPQHF.

The chain links TRBV11-2 to TRBJ2-5; no clear D. Germline V gene sequence: CDR1 SGHAT, CDR2 FQNNGV. CDR3 length: 14 amino acids. V lost 5 bases, J lost 2 bases, and 12 bases lay in between. The CDR3 DNA is TGTGCCAGCAGCCGGTGGGGAACGCAAGAGACCCAGTACTTC. Protein sequence: CASSRWGTQETQYF.

This clonotype was detected many times. The chain links TRBV6-1 to TRBJ2-1; D unclear. V shed 8 bases and J shed 6 bases, with 23 bases lying between them. This CDR3 region has 16 residues. Germline-derived CDR1 and CDR2 are MNHNS and SASEGT. The CDR3 region has the DNA TGTGCCAGCCGTAAGACGGGTTCAGTGTCGGCCAATGAGCAGTTCTTC. The encoded protein is CASRKTGSVSANEQFF.

CDR3 sequence reads: CSAIGTKPSNQPQHF. In nucleotides, the CDR3 is TGCAGTGCTATCGGGACAAAGCCGTCAAATCAGCCCCAGCATTTT. The chain recombines TRBV20-1 with TRBJ1-5; the D gene is possibly TRBD1 (6 bases). CDR1 is DFQATT and CDR2 is SNEGSKA in the germline V gene (reference sequence). V lost 4 bases to trimming and J lost 4 bases, with 17 bases between them. This CDR3 spans 15 amino acids.

The chain combines TRBV5-1 with TRBJ2-1; D is possibly TRBD1 (5 bases). V lost 0 bases and J 2 bases, leaving 9 bases between the germline ends. Germline loops: CDR1 SGHRS, CDR2 YFSETQ. This CDR3 has 15 amino acids. The CDR3 DNA reads as TGCGCCAGCAGCTTGGAACTGGGGCCCTACAATGAGCAGTTCTTC. This sequence encodes CASSLELGPYNEQFF. The full variable domain, in which reference TRBV5-1 and TRBJ2-1 provide the parts outside the CDR3, is KAGVTQTPRYLIKTRGQQVTLSCSPISGHRSVSWYQQTPGQGLQFLFEYFSETQRNKGNFPGRFSGRQFSNSRSEMNVSTLELGDSALYLCASSLELGPYNEQFFGPGTRLTVL.

Notes on this clonotype: This may be a read error, as it is one base from a much larger clone. No conserved phenylalanine or tryptophan ends this CDR3, so it is likely a read error. The gene calls are TRBV11-2 and TRBJ1-2; D unresolved. The ends were cut back, 1 base at V and 4 bases at J, with 10 bases in the middle. Germline loops: CDR1 SGHAT, CDR2 FQNNGV. This CDR3 has 14 amino acids. The CDR3 DNA is TGTGCCAGCAGCTTAGCAGGCCTAGGCTATGGCTACACCTCC. This encodes CASSLAGLGYGYTS.

This clonotype was seen repeatedly, ten times or more. CDR3 region: CASSRRTGETYGYTF. CDR3 bases: TGTGCCAGCAGCAGAAGGACAGGGGAAACTTATGGCTACACCTTC. The V gene is TRBV7-2, the J gene TRBJ1-2, with 9 bases matching TRBD1. CDR1 SGHTA and CDR2 FQGNSA come from the germline V gene. The CDR3 extends over 15 amino acids. Unmatched junction bases numbered 9, after V lost 5 bases and J lost 5 bases.

This clonotype came up many times. The chain combines TRBV7-9 with TRBJ2-1, with 11 bases lining up with TRBD1. The CDR3 loop spans 15 amino acids. Looked up from germline, CDR1 is SEHNR and CDR2 is FQNEAQ (reference sequence). With V trimmed by 5 bases and J by 6 bases, 6 bases remained unmatched. The CDR3 sequence: CASSPAGTGGNEQFF. CDR3 in DNA: TGTGCCAGCAGCCCAGCCGGGACAGGGGGCAATGAGCAGTTCTTC.

This clonotype was counted a single time. V usage is TRBV6-5 and J usage is TRBJ2-1, with 9 bases aligning to TRBD2. The ends lost 2 bases at V and 8 bases at J; junction bases unmatched: 13. The CDR3 spans 17 residues. Germline loops: CDR1 MNHEY, CDR2 SVGAGI. CDR3 coding DNA: TGTGCCAGCAGTTACGGACTAGCGTCGAACCCGGGCGATGAGCAGTTCTTC. Translating it yields CASSYGLASNPGDEQFF.

The chain employs TRBV5-8 and TRBJ1-6, with D perhaps TRBD1 (5 bases). CDR3 size: 14 residues. Trimming cost V 0 bases and J 10 bases, with 11 bases left between them. Germline values: CDR1 SGHTS, CDR2 YDEGEE. Written as DNA, the CDR3 is TGTGCCAGCAGCTTGGAGGGGCTTGGCTCACCCCTCCACTTT. This sequence encodes CASSLEGLGSPLHF.

In its sample, this clonotype was seen many times. CDR3 DNA: TGTGCCTGGCTTGGGCGGGCCTCTTACAATGAGCAGTTCTTC. Translated: CAWLGRASYNEQFF. This chain uses TRBV30 with TRBJ2-1, with a tentative D call TRBD2 (5 bases). Germline CDR1 and CDR2: GTSNPN and SVGIG (reference sequence). With 5 bases removed from V and 4 bases from J, the gap between germline ends came to 15 bases. The CDR3 runs 14 residues.

CDR3 protein: CASSSGAGGGETQYF. The CDR3 DNA follows: TGTGCCAGCAGCTCGGGGGCGGGAGGAGGAGAGACCCAGTACTTC. This chain uses TRBV7-9 with TRBJ2-5; 8 bases match TRBD2. Germline CDR1 and CDR2: SEHNR and FQNEAQ (reference sequence). J gave up 4 bases and V 4 bases, and 8 bases lay outside the gene matches. This CDR3 contains 15 residues.

By its share, this clonotype is medium-sized. This rearrangement joins TRBV10-3 to TRBJ1-1; 7 nucleotides match TRBD1. V lost 0 bases, J lost 4 bases, and 2 bases stayed unmatched. The CDR3 contains 14 residues. Germline assignment: CDR1 ENHRY and CDR2 SYGVKD. CDR3 coding DNA: TGTGCCATCAGTGAGTCGACAGGGTTCACTGAAGCTTTCTTT. As protein: CAISESTGFTEAFF.

This clonotype occurred many times. The chain joins TRBV20-1 to TRBJ1-2; D is possibly TRBD1 (5 bases). V was clipped by 6 bases and J by 9 bases, with 23 bases between them. Germline V gene lookup returns CDR1 DFQATT and CDR2 SNEGSKA (reference sequence). The CDR3 extends over 14 amino acids. The CDR3: CSAYDSWGDGRYTF. The CDR3 region has the DNA TGCAGTGCCTACGACAGTTGGGGGGACGGGCGCTACACCTTC.